The 11 T cell receptor beta chains given below trace back to one sample, sequenced in a study of molecular identifiers for immune sequencing clone quantification. In TCRdb, the PCR reads were re-called with MiXCR into one record per CDR3 protein. Of hundreds of thousands of distinct CDR3 sequences listed, roughly 25% are singletons. Sequencing used naive CD8+ T cells from blood, with Jurkat cell RNA spiked in. Subset described: FACS-sorted CD8+CD4-CCR7+CD45RA+ naive T cells. These receptors originate from a human donor in good health. Some libraries in this study had Jurkat cell RNA spiked in.

This clonotype has just one count. The chain combines TRBV2 with TRBJ2-2, with TRBD1 matching over 7 bases. The V gene end was trimmed by 3 bases and the J gene end by 6 bases; junction bases not matched to a gene: 10. The CDR3 is 16 residues long. CDR1 and CDR2 from the germline V gene are SNHLY and FYNNEI. CDR3 in DNA: TGTGCCAGCAGTGAGAGGGCAGGGGGTAGGCCCGGGGAGCTGTTTTTT. Its protein is CASSERAGGRPGELFF.

Many counts were recorded for this clonotype. This chain links TRBV6-6 with TRBJ2-2; TRBD1 matches 9 bases. CDR3 length: 15 residues. CDR1 and CDR2 (germline): MNHNY, SVGAGI (reference sequence). The J segment lost 6 bases and the V segment lost 2 bases, leaving 4 bases of the junction unmatched. The CDR3 DNA follows: TGTGCCAGCAGTTACGCAGGACAGGGGTCCGGGGAGCTGTTTTTT. This codes for CASSYAGQGSGELFF.

This rearrangement joins TRBV5-8 to TRBJ2-7, with unresolved D. Trimming cost V 4 bases and J 3 bases, with 8 bases left between them. Germline CDR1 is SGHTS and CDR2 is YDEGEE. This CDR3 is built from 12 residues. As DNA, the CDR3 is TGTGCCAGCAGCCAGCGACGCTACGAGCAGTACTTC. Translated: CASSQRRYEQYF. Based on the CDR3 plus reference TRBV5-8 and TRBJ2-7, the full variable domain is EAGVTQSPTHLIKTRGQQATLRCSPISGHTSVYWYQQALGLGLQFLLWYDEGEERNRGNFPPRFSGRQFPNYSSELNVNALELEDSALYLCASSQRRYEQYFGPGTRLTVT.

V usage is TRBV7-2 and J usage is TRBJ1-1; TRBD1 might be the D (5 bases). The CDR3 is 15 amino acids. V was cut by 5 bases and J by 1 base, with 14 bases left in between. The germline CDR1 and CDR2 sequences are SGHTA and FQGNSA. This CDR3 reads CASSPPMGGNTEAFF. The CDR3 DNA reads as TGTGCCAGCAGCCCCCCCATGGGGGGGAACACTGAAGCTTTCTTT.

Details on this clonotype: A much more abundant neighbour one base away suggests this may be a read error. The chain recombines TRBV9 with TRBJ2-2; no reliable D call. CDR1 is SGDLS, CDR2 YYNGEE, per germline. This CDR3 contains 13 residues. Trimming shortened V by 3 bases and J by 9 bases, and 12 bases separated the two germline ends. In nucleotides, the CDR3 is TGTGCCAGCAGCGAGACACCAGACTGGGAGCTGTTTTTT. This sequence encodes CASSETPDWELFF.

This clonotype was recorded a few times. V is TRBV2 and J is TRBJ1-2; 7 bases align to TRBD1. The V gene's germline CDR1 is SNHLY and CDR2 FYNNEI. J was trimmed by 3 bases and V by 0 bases; bases with no gene match: 16. The CDR3 contains 19 residues. Here the CDR3 reads CASSEALKTGKRRDYGYTF. CDR3 DNA sequence: TGTGCCAGCAGTGAAGCGCTTAAGACAGGGAAAAGACGAGACTATGGCTACACCTTC.

This clonotype was detected many times. CDR3 coding DNA: TGCAGCGTTGAAGCGAGGGGGGTGGGCAGGAAGAACACTGAAGCTTTCTTT. Translating it yields CSVEARGVGRKNTEAFF. J is TRBJ1-1 and V is TRBV29-1; a possible D gene is TRBD1 (6 bases). CDR1 and CDR2 (germline): SQVTM, ANQGSEA. V shed 1 base and J shed 1 base, with 19 bases lying between them. This CDR3 comprises 17 residues.

Only a few counts were recorded for this clonotype. Germline and junction disagree at one end, which may indicate a read error. The chain carries TRBV7-2 and TRBJ2-7, with D possibly matching TRBD1 (5 bases). The germline gives CDR1 SGHTA, CDR2 FQGNSA. The CDR3 length is 13 residues. This CDR3 reads CASRLGGAEEQYF. CDR3 DNA sequence: TGTGCCAGCAGGTTAGGTGGGGCAGAGGAGCAGTACTTC.

This clonotype was detected ten times or more. The rearrangement uses TRBV6-6 and TRBJ2-7; 9 bases map to TRBD1. The germline CDR1 and CDR2 sequences are MNHNY and SVGAGI (reference sequence). CDR3 length: 16 amino acids. The ends lost 2 bases at V and 2 bases at J; junction bases unmatched: 7. The CDR3, as DNA: TGTGCCAGCAGTTACACCGGGACAGGGTTCACCTACGAGCAGTACTTC. Residues: CASSYTGTGFTYEQYF.

This clonotype has only a few counts. This rearrangement joins TRBV19 to TRBJ2-7; 8 bases match TRBD1. The ends lost 4 bases at V and 3 bases at J; junction bases unmatched: 5. Germline CDR1 is LNHDA and CDR2 is SQIVND (reference sequence). This CDR3 has 14 residues. The CDR3 DNA is TGTGCCAGTAGTAGGGGACAGGACGTCTACGAGCAGTACTTC. Residues: CASSRGQDVYEQYF.

In regard to this clonotype: The junction departs from germline at one end; a sequencing error may be responsible. The chain recombines TRBV6-2 or TRBV6-3 with TRBJ1-1; TRBD1 might be the D (5 bases). Germline values: CDR1 MNHEY, CDR2 SVGEGT. This CDR3 spans 14 amino acids. CDR3 loop: CASILVGGSTEASF. CDR3 coding DNA: TGTGCCAGCATCCTTGTGGGGGGGTCCACTGAAGCTTCCTTT.